This record covers a single T cell receptor (beta chain). The data originate from a study of shared clonotypes between healthy human individuals. V lost 4 bases, J lost 6 bases, and 9 bases lay in between. Per the germline V gene, CDR1 is MNHNS and CDR2 is SASEGT. The CDR3 has 13 residues. Data came from immunoSEQ multiplex PCR; TCRdb stores just in-frame clones and leaves some out. The sample contains more than 400,000 clones, 95% to 96% of which appear only once. This chain connects TRBV6-1 to TRBJ2-2; D is uncertain. The sample was naive CD4+ T cells sorted from blood. Subset reported: CD45RA+ positively selected. The TCR sequence derives from a woman in her 30s in good health. The CDR3 loop reads CASSAAVAGELFF. In DNA, the CDR3 is TGTGCCAGCAGTGCGGCGGTAGCCGGGGAGCTGTTTTTT.